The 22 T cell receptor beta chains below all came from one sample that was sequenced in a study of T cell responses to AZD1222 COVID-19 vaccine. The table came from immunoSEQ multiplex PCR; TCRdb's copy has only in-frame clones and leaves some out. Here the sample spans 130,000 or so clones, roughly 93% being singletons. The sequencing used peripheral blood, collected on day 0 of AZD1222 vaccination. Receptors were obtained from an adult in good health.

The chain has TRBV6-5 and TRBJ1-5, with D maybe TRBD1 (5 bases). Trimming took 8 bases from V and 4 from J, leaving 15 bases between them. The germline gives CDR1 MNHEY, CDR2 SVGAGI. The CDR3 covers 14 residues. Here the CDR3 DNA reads TGTGCCAGCCGGGGGGATGGGGGAAATCAGCCCCAGCATTTT. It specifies CASRGDGGNQPQHF.

The CDR3 spells CASSGGTGSEKLFF. The CDR3 DNA reads TGTGCCAGCAGCGGGGGGACAGGTTCTGAAAAACTGTTTTTT. The chain joins TRBV27 to TRBJ1-4; 8 bases line up with TRBD1. The CDR3 length is 14 residues. Germline V gene data show CDR1 as MNHEY and CDR2 as SMNVEV (reference sequence). The ends lost 6 bases at V and 7 bases at J; junction bases unmatched: 7.

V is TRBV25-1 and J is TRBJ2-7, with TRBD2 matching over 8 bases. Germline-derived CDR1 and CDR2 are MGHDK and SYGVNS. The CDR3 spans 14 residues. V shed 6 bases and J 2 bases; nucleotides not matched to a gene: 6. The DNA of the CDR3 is TGTGCCAGCAGCCTTAGCGGGGCGGCCTACGAGCAGTACTTC. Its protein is CASSLSGAAYEQYF.

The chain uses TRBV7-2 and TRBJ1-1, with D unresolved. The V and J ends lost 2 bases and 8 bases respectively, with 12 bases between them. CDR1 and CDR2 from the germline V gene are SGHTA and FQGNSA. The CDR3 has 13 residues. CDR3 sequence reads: CASSLRYSAEAFF. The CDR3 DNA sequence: TGTGCCAGCAGCTTAAGGTATTCGGCAGAAGCTTTCTTT.

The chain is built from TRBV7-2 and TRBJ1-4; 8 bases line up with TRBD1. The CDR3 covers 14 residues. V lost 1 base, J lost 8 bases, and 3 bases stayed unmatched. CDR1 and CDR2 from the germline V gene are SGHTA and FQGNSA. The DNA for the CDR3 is TGTGCCAGCAGCTTAGGGACAGGGAGGGAAAAACTGTTTTTT. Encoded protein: CASSLGTGREKLFF.

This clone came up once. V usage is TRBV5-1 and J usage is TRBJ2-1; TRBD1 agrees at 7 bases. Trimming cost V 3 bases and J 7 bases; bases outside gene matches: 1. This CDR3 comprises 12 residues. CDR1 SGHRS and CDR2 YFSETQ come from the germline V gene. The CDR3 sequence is CASSWGQNEQFF. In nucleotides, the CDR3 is TGCGCCAGCAGCTGGGGACAGAATGAGCAGTTCTTC.

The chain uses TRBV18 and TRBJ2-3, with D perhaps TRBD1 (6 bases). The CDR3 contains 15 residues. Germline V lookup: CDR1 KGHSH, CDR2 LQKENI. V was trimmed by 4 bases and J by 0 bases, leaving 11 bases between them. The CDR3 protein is CASSLQGSSTDTQYF. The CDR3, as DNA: TGTGCCAGCTCACTACAGGGATCTAGCACAGATACGCAGTATTTT.

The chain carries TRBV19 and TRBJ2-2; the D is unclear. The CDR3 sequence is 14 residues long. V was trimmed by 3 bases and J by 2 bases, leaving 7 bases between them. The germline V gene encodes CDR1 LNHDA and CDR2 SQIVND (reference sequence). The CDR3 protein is CASSISQNTGELFF. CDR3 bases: TGTGCCAGTAGTATCTCACAAAACACCGGGGAGCTGTTTTTT.

The CDR3 DNA is TGCGCCAGCAGCCAAGGAGGGGACTACAATGAGCAGTTCTTC. Translating it yields CASSQGGDYNEQFF. The chain couples TRBV4-1 to TRBJ2-1; D tentatively fits TRBD1 or TRBD2 (5 bases each). This CDR3 comprises 14 residues. V gave up 1 base and J gave up 3 bases, with 7 bases separating them. Germline loops: CDR1 MGHRA, CDR2 YSYEKL.

The CDR3 DNA reads as TGTGCCAGCAGTGAGAGGCGGAGCGGAGAGACCCAGTACTTC. It yields the protein CASSERRSGETQYF. The J gene is TRBJ2-5, the V gene TRBV25-1; TRBD2 is a possible D gene (5 bases). V was trimmed by 3 bases and J by 4 bases, leaving 12 bases between them. There are 14 residues in the CDR3. Germline V CDR1 and CDR2: MGHDK, SYGVNS.

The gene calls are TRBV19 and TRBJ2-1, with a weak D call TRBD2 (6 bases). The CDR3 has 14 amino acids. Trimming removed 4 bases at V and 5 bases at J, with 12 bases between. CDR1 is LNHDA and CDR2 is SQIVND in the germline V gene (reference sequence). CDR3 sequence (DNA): TGTGCCAGTAGTAAAACGGACTACAACAATGAGCAGTTCTTC. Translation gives CASSKTDYNNEQFF.

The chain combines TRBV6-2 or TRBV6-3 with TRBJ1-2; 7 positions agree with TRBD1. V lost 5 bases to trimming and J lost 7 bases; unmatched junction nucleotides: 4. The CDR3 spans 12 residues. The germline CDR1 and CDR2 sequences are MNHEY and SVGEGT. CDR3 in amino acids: CASSRDSSGYTF. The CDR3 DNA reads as TGTGCCAGCAGTCGGGACAGTTCTGGCTACACCTTC.

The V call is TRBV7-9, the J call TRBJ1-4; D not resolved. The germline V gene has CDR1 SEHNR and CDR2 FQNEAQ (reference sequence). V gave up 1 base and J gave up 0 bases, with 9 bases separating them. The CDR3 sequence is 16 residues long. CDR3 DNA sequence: TGTGCCAGCAGCTTAGTGACGGATGCAACTAATGAAAAACTGTTTTTT. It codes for CASSLVTDATNEKLFF.

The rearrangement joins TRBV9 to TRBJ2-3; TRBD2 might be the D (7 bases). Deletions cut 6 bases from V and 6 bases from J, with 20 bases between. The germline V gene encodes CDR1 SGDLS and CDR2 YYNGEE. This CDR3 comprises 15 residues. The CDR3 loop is CASTEGGLRADTQYF. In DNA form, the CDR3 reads TGTGCCAGCACCGAGGGGGGACTAAGGGCGGATACGCAGTATTTT.

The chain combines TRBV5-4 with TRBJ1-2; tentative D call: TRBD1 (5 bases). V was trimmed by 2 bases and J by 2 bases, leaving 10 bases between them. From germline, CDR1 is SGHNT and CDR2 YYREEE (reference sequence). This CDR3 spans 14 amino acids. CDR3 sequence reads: CASSFPRENYGYTF. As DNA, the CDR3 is TGTGCCAGCAGCTTCCCCAGGGAAAACTATGGCTACACCTTC.

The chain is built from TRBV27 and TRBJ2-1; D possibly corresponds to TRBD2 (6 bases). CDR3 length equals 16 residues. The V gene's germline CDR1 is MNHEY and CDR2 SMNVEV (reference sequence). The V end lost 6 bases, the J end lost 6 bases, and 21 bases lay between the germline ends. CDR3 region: CASRKTGDPNPNEQFF. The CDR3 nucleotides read TGTGCCAGCAGAAAAACGGGGGACCCGAACCCCAATGAGCAGTTCTTC.

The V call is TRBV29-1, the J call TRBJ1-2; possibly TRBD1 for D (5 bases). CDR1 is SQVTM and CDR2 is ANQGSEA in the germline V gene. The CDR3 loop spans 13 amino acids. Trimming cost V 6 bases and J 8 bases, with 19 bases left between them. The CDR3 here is CSVRPRQGDGYTF. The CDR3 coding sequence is TGCAGCGTCCGCCCCCGGCAGGGCGACGGCTACACCTTC. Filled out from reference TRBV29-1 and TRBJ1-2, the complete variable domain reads SAVISQKPSRDICQRGTSLTIQCQVDSQVTMMFWYRQQPGQSLTLIATANQGSEATYESGFVIDKFPISRPNLTFSTLTVSNMSPEDSSIYLCSVRPRQGDGYTFGSGTRLTVV.

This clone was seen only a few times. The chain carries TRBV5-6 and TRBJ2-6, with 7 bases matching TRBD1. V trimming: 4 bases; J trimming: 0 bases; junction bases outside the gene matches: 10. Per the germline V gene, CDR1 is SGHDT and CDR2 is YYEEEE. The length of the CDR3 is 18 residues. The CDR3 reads CASSAYRGPFSGANVLTF. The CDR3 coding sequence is TGTGCCAGCAGCGCCTACAGGGGACCCTTCTCTGGGGCCAACGTCCTGACTTTC. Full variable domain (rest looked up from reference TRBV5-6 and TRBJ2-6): DAGVTQSPTHLIKTRGQQVTLRCSPKSGHDTVSWYQQALGQGPQFIFQYYEEEERQRGNFPDRFSGHQFPNYSSELNVNALLLGDSALYLCASSAYRGPFSGANVLTFGAGSRLTVL.

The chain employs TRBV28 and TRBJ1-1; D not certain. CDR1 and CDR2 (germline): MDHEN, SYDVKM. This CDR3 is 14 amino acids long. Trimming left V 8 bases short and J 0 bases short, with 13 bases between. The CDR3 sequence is CASLLRSMNTEAFF. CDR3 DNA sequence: TGTGCCAGCCTCTTGAGGTCCATGAACACTGAAGCTTTCTTT.

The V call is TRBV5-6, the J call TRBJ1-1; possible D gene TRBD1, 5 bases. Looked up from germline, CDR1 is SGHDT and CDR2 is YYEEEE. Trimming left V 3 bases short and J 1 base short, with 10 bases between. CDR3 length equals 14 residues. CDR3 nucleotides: TGTGCCAGCAGCTACGGACACTCGAACACTGAAGCTTTCTTT. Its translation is CASSYGHSNTEAFF.

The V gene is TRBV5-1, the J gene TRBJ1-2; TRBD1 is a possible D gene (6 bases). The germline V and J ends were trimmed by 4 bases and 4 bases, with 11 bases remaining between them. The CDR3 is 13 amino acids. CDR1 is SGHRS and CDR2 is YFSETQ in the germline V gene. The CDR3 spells CASSRTVFYGYTF. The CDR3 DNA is TGCGCCAGCAGCAGGACAGTTTTCTATGGCTACACCTTC.

The CDR3 here is CASSEAGTGGNTIYF. The CDR3 region has the DNA TGTGCCAGCAGTGAAGCTGGGACAGGTGGAAACACCATATATTTT. This chain uses TRBV6-1 with TRBJ1-3; TRBD1 aligns across 8 bases. Germline CDR1 is MNHNS and CDR2 is SASEGT. CDR3 length equals 15 residues. Germline trimming cut 0 bases from V and 3 bases from J; bases unmatched to any gene: 1.